One sample yielded the 7 T cell receptor beta chains listed below, sequenced in a study of cytomegalovirus exposure and HLA in healthy donors. PCR employed 60 Vbeta and 13 Jbeta primers. Clones were read by immunoSEQ multiplex PCR, and TCRdb kept only the in-frame ones, dropping some. The table has about 160,000 clones, roughly 87% seen once. Sample: PBMCs. Receptors originate from a woman between 25 and 40 years old in good health and CMV-seronegative.

The chain recombines TRBV7-2 with TRBJ1-6; D is possibly TRBD1 (6 bases). Germline CDR1 and CDR2: SGHTA and FQGNSA. The germline V and J ends were trimmed by 5 bases and 4 bases, with 15 bases remaining between them. The CDR3 spans 16 residues. CDR3 sequence reads: CASSPQGSLYNSPLHF. The CDR3 coding sequence is TGTGCCAGCAGCCCCCAGGGGAGCCTATATAATTCACCCCTCCACTTT.

This clone was detected a few times. The J gene is TRBJ1-5, the V gene TRBV28, with 9 bases identical to TRBD1. CDR3 length equals 15 residues. Germline-derived CDR1 and CDR2 are MDHEN and SYDVKM. Germline trimming cut 5 bases from V and 4 bases from J; bases unmatched to any gene: 6. The CDR3 here is CASSLVGTGNQPQHF. CDR3 coding DNA: TGTGCCAGCAGTCTAGTCGGGACAGGGAATCAGCCCCAGCATTTT. The full variable domain, with the rest looked up from reference TRBV28 and TRBJ1-5, is DVKVTQSSRYLVKRTGEKVFLECVQDMDHENMFWYRQDPGLGLRLIYFSYDVKMKEKGDIPEGYSVSREKKERFSLILESASTNQTSMYLCASSLVGTGNQPQHFGDGTRLSIL.

The chain couples TRBV6-5 to TRBJ1-5; 9 bases map to TRBD1. Germline-derived CDR1 and CDR2 are MNHEY and SVGAGI. This CDR3 spans 15 amino acids. The trim removed 8 bases at V and 2 bases at J, leaving 7 bases unmatched. CDR3 in amino acids: CASRQGGSGNQPQHF. DNA for the CDR3: TGTGCCAGCCGACAGGGGGGAAGTGGCAATCAGCCCCAGCATTTT.

The chain links TRBV2 to TRBJ2-5; TRBD2 matches 9 bases. The germline CDR1 and CDR2 sequences are SNHLY and FYNNEI. V was clipped by 3 bases and J by 0 bases; unmatched bases: 5. The CDR3 length is 16 residues. CDR3 in DNA: TGTGCCAGCAGTGACCCGCGGGGGGGGTACCAAGAGACCCAGTACTTC. It translates to CASSDPRGGYQETQYF. Full variable domain (rest looked up from reference TRBV2 and TRBJ2-5): EPEVTQTPSHQVTQMGQEVILRCVPISNHLYFYWYRQILGQKVEFLVSFYNNEISEKSEIFDDQFSVERPDGSNFTLKIRSTKLEDSAMYFCASSDPRGGYQETQYFGPGTRLLVL.

The chain recombines TRBV5-1 with TRBJ2-5, with D maybe TRBD1 (6 bases). Germline CDR1 SGHRS, CDR2 YFSETQ. The length of the CDR3 is 15 residues. Trimming stripped 4 bases from V and 7 bases from J, with 20 bases between. CDR3 bases: TGCGCCAGCAGCCCGGGGCCCGGGACAATAGTGACCCAGTACTTC. It specifies CASSPGPGTIVTQYF.

J is TRBJ2-5 and V is TRBV11-2; 15 bases agree with TRBD2. Germline assignment: CDR1 SGHAT and CDR2 FQNNGV. This CDR3 is built from 17 residues. Trimming took 2 bases from V and 4 from J; bases not matched to a gene: 5. DNA of the CDR3: TGTGCCAGCAGCTTATTGGGACTAGCGGGGGGCGGAGAGACCCAGTACTTC. This gives the protein CASSLLGLAGGGETQYF. The entire variable domain, with the rest obtained from reference TRBV11-2 and TRBJ2-5, is as follows: EAGVAQSPRYKIIEKRQSVAFWCNPISGHATLYWYQQILGQGPKLLIQFQNNGVVDDSQLPKDRFSAERLKGVDSTLKIQPAKLEDSAVYLCASSLLGLAGGGETQYFGPGTRLLVL.

J is TRBJ2-3 and V is TRBV5-1; D remains ambiguous. Trimming cost V 3 bases and J 4 bases, with 24 bases left between them. Germline values: CDR1 SGHRS, CDR2 YFSETQ. This CDR3 has 18 residues. Here the CDR3 reads CASSSPPPMENKADTQYF. DNA of the CDR3: TGCGCCAGCAGCTCCCCACCCCCGATGGAGAACAAGGCAGATACGCAGTATTTT.